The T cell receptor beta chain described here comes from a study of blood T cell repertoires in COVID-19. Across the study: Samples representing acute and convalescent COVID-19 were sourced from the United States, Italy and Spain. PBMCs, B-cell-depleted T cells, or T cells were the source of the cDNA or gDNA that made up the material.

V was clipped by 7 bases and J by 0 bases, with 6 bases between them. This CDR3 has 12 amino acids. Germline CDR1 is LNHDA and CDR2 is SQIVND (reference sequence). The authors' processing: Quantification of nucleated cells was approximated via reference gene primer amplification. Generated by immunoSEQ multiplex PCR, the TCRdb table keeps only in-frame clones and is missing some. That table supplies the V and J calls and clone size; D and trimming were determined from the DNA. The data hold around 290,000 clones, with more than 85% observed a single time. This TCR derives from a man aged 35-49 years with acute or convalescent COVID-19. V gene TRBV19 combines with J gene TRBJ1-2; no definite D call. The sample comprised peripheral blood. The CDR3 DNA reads TGTGCCAGTAACGGTGCTAACTATGGCTACACCTTC. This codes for CASNGANYGYTF.